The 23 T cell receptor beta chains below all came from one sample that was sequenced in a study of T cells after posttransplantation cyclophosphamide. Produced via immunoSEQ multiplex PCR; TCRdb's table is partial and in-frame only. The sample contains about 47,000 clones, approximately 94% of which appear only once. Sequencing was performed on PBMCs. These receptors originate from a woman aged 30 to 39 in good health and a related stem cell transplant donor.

CDR3 nucleotide sequence: TGTGCCAGCAGCCTCCGGACAGGGGTTGAGACCCAGTACTTC. Its translation: CASSLRTGVETQYF. The chain couples TRBV7-9 to TRBJ2-5, with 9 bases matching TRBD1. CDR3 size: 14 residues. After removal of 5 bases from V and 5 bases from J, the junction contained 6 bases not matched to a gene. From germline, CDR1 is SEHNR and CDR2 FQNEAQ (reference sequence).

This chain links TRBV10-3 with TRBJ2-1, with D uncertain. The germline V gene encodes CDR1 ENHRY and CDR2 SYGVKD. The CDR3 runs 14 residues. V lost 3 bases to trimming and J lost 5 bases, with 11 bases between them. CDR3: CAISEWLEDNEQFF. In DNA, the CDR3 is TGTGCCATCAGTGAATGGCTAGAGGACAATGAGCAGTTCTTC.

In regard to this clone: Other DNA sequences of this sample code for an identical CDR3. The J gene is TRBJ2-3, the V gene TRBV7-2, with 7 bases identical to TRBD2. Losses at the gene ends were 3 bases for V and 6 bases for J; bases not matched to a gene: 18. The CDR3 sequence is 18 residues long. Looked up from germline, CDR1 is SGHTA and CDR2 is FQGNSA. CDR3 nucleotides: TGTGCCAGCAGCTTGCGTTTTCGGACTAGAGATGTCATGGATACGCAGTATTTT. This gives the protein CASSLRFRTRDVMDTQYF. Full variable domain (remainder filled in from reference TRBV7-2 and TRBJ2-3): GAGVSQSPSNKVTEKGKDVELRCDPISGHTALYWYRQSLGQGLEFLIYFQGNSAPDKSGLPSDRFSAERTGGSVSTLTIQRTQQEDSAVYLCASSLRFRTRDVMDTQYFGPGTRLTVL.

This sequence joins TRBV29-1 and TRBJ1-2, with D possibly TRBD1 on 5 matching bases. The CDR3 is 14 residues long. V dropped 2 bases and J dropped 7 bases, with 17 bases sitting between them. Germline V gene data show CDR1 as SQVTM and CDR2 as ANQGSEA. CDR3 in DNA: TGCAGCGTTGAAACACAGGATTGGCGTGGTGGCTACACCTTC. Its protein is CSVETQDWRGGYTF. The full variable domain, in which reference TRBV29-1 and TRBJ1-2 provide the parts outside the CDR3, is SAVISQKPSRDICQRGTSLTIQCQVDSQVTMMFWYRQQPGQSLTLIATANQGSEATYESGFVIDKFPISRPNLTFSTLTVSNMSPEDSSIYLCSVETQDWRGGYTFGSGTRLTVV.

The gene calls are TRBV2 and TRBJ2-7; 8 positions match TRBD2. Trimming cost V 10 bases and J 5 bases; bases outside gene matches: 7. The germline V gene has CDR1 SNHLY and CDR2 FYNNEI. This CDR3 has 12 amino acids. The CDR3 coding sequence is TGTGCCATACCCCGGGAGGGGAACGAGCAGTACTTC. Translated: CAIPREGNEQYF.

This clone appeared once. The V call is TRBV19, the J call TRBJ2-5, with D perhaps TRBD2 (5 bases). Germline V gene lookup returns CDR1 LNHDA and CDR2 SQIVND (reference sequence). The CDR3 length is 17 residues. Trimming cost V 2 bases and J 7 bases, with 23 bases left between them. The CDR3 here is CASSINYPTRTGVTQYF. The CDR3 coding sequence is TGTGCCAGTAGTATAAATTACCCTACTAGGACCGGGGTGACCCAGTACTTC. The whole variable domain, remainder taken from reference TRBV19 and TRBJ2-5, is DGGITQSPKYLFRKEGQNVTLSCEQNLNHDAMYWYRQDPGQGLRLIYYSQIVNDFQKGDIAEGYSVSREKKESFPLTVTSAQKNPTAFYLCASSINYPTRTGVTQYFGPGTRLLVL.

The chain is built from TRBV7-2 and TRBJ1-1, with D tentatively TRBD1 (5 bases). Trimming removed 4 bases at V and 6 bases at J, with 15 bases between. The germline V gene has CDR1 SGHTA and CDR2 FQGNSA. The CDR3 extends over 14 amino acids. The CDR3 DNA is TGTGCCAGCAGCTGGACGGGACTGCTTGCTGAAGCTTTCTTT. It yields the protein CASSWTGLLAEAFF.

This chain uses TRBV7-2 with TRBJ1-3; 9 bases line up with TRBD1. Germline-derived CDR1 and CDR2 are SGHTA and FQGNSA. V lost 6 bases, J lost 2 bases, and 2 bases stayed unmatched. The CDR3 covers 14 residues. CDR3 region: CASSRQGAGNTIYF. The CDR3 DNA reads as TGTGCCAGCAGTCGACAGGGGGCTGGAAACACCATATATTTT. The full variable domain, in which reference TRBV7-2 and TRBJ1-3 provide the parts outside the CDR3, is GAGVSQSPSNKVTEKGKDVELRCDPISGHTALYWYRQSLGQGLEFLIYFQGNSAPDKSGLPSDRFSAERTGGSVSTLTIQRTQQEDSAVYLCASSRQGAGNTIYFGEGSWLTVV.

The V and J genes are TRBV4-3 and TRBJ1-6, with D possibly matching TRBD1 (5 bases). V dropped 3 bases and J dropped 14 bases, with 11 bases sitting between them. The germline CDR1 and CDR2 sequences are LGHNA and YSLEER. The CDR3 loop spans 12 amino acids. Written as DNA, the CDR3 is TGCGCCAGCAGCCAGATAGGGGAAGCCCTCCACTTT. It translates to CASSQIGEALHF.

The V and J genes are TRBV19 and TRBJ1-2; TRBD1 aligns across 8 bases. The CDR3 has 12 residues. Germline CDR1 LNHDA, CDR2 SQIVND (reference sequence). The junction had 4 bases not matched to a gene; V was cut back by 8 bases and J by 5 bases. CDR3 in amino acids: CASRTGGYGYTF. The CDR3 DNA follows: TGTGCCAGTCGAACAGGGGGGTATGGCTACACCTTC.

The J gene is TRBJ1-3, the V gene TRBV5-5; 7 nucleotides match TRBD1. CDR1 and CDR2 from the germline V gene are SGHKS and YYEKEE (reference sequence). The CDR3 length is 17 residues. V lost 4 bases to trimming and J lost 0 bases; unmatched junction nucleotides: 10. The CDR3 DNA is TGTGCCAGCAGCCCGACAGGGTTCTTAAACTCTGGAAACACCATATATTTT. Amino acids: CASSPTGFLNSGNTIYF.

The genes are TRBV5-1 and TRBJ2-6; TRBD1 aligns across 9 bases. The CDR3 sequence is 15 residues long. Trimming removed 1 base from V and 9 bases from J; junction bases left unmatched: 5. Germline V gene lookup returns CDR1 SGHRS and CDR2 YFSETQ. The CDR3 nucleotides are TGCGCCAGCAGCTTGAGACAGGGGGAACTCAACGTCCTGACTTTC. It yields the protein CASSLRQGELNVLTF. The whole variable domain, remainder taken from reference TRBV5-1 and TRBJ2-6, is KAGVTQTPRYLIKTRGQQVTLSCSPISGHRSVSWYQQTPGQGLQFLFEYFSETQRNKGNFPGRFSGRQFSNSRSEMNVSTLELGDSALYLCASSLRQGELNVLTFGAGSRLTVL.

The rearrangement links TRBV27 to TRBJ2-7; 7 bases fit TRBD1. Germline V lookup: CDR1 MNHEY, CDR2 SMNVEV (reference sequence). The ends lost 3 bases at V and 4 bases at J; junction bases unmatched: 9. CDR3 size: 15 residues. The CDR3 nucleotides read TGTGCCAGCAGTTTCGGGTCAGGGGGTAGTTACGAGCAGTACTTC. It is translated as CASSFGSGGSYEQYF.

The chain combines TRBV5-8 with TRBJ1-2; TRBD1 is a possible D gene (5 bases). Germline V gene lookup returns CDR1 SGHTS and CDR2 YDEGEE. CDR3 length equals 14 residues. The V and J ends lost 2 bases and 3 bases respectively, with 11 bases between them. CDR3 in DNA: TGTGCCAGCAGCTTCGGGGGTGACGACTATGGCTACACCTTC. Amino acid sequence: CASSFGGDDYGYTF.

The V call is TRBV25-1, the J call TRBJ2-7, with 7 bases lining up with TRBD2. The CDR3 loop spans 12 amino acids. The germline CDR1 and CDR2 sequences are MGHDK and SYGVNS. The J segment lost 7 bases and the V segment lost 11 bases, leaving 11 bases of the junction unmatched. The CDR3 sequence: CAPGEGGFEQYF. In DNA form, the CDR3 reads TGTGCCCCCGGCGAGGGAGGGTTTGAGCAGTACTTC.

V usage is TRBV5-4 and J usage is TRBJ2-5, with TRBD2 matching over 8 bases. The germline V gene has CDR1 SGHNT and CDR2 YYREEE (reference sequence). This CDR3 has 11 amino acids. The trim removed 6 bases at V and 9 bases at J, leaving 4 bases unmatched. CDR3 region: CASTAGGPQYF. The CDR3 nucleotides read TGTGCCAGCACCGCGGGGGGTCCCCAGTACTTC.

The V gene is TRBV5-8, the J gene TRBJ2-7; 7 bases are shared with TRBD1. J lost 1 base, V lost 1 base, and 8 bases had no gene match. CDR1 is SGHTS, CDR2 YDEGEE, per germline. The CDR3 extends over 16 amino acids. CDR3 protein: CASSLKVGRGSYEQYF. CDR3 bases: TGTGCCAGCAGCTTGAAGGTCGGCAGGGGGTCCTACGAGCAGTACTTC.

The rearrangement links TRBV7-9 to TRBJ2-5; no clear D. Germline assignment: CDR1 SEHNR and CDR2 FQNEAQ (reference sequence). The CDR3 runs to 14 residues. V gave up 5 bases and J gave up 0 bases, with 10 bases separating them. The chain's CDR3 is CASSPRGDQETQYF. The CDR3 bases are TGTGCCAGCAGCCCGAGAGGCGACCAAGAGACCCAGTACTTC.

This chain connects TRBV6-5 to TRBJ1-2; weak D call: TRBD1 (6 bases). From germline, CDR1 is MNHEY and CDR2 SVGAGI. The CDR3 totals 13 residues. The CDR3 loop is CATRRGQGYGYTF. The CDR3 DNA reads TGTGCGACCCGGCGCGGGCAGGGGTATGGCTACACCTTC.

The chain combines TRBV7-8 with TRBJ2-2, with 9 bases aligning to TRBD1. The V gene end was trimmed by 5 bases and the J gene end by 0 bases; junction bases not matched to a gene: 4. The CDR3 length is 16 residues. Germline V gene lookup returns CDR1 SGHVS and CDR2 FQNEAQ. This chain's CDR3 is CASSKQGAANTGELFF. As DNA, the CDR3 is TGTGCCAGCAGCAAACAGGGGGCAGCGAACACCGGGGAGCTGTTTTTT.

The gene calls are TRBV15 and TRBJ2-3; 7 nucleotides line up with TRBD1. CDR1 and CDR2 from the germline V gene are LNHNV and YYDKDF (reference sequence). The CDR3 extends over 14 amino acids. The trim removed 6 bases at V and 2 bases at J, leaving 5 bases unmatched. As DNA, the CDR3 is TGTGCCACCAGTCAGGGACAGCCCACAGATACGCAGTATTTT. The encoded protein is CATSQGQPTDTQYF.

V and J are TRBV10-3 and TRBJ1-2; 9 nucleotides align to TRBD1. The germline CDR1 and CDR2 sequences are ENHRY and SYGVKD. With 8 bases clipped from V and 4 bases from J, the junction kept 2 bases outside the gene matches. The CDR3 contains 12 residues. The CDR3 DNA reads TGTGCCATCGACAGGGGGGTCTATGGCTACACCTTC. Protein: CAIDRGVYGYTF.

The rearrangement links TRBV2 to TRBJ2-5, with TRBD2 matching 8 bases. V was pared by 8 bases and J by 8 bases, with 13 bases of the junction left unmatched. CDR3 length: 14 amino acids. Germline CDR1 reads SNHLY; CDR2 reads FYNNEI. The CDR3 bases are TGTGCCAGCGACCAATGGACTAGCCAGGGAACCCAGTACTTC. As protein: CASDQWTSQGTQYF.